Shown below are 25 T cell receptor beta chains from a single sample sequenced in a study of cytomegalovirus exposure and HLA in healthy donors. The PCR had 60 Vbeta and 13 Jbeta primers. Assay: immunoSEQ multiplex PCR; the TCRdb copy retains only in-frame clones and omits some. The table includes approximately 150,000 clones, over 60% detected once. Sequencing was performed on PBMCs. All receptors derive from a woman under 30 in good health and CMV-seronegative.

This sequence joins TRBV12-5 and TRBJ2-3, with TRBD2 as a possible D gene (5 bases). Trimming removed 6 bases from V and 11 bases from J, with 12 bases in between. Per germline, CDR1 LGHNT and CDR2 FRNRAP. There are 11 residues in the CDR3. The CDR3 sequence is CASGGSNRQYF. The CDR3 DNA is TGTGCTAGTGGGGGGAGTAATCGGCAGTATTTT.

The rearrangement joins TRBV28 to TRBJ1-1; D is unresolved. This CDR3 is 13 amino acids long. Trimming left V 6 bases short and J 5 bases short, with 13 bases between. Germline values: CDR1 MDHEN, CDR2 SYDVKM. The CDR3 loop reads CASSQGGLTEAFF. CDR3 bases: TGTGCCAGCAGCCAAGGAGGGCTGACTGAAGCTTTCTTT.

This chain's CDR3 is CASKRLAGGGDTQYF. The CDR3 nucleotides read TGTGCCAGCAAAAGACTAGCGGGAGGAGGGGATACGCAGTATTTT. The rearrangement links TRBV6-1 to TRBJ2-3; 13 positions agree with TRBD2. Germline CDR1 MNHNS, CDR2 SASEGT. There are 15 residues in the CDR3. With 7 bases clipped from V and 6 bases from J, the junction kept 7 bases outside the gene matches.

This clone has a handful of counts. Relative to the germline gene, one junction end is altered; a read error may explain this. This chain connects TRBV5-6 to TRBJ2-6; D perhaps matches TRBD1 (5 bases). Germline lookup yields CDR1 SGHDT and CDR2 YYEEEE. This CDR3 has 18 residues. Here the CDR3 reads CASSLAGTGRSGANGLTF. CDR3 nucleotides: TGTGCCAGCAGCTTGGCCGGAACAGGCCGCTCTGGGGCCAACGGCCTGACTTTC.

The chain links TRBV5-6 to TRBJ2-1; D call uncertain. V gave up 6 bases and J gave up 9 bases, with 13 bases separating them. The CDR3 is made up of 12 amino acids. The germline gives CDR1 SGHDT, CDR2 YYEEEE. The CDR3 here is CASTILGAEQFF. DNA of the CDR3: TGTGCCAGCACTATTCTAGGTGCTGAGCAGTTCTTC.

V gene TRBV27 combines with J gene TRBJ2-2; 11 positions match TRBD1. Trimming took 1 base from V and 6 from J; bases not matched to a gene: 7. The CDR3 has 17 residues. Germline V lookup: CDR1 MNHEY, CDR2 SMNVEV (reference sequence). The CDR3 loop reads CASSLFGQGARAGELFF. Written as DNA, the CDR3 is TGTGCCAGCAGTTTATTTGGACAGGGGGCGCGAGCCGGGGAGCTGTTTTTT.

The chain joins TRBV19 to TRBJ2-6, with TRBD2 as a possible D gene (5 bases). The CDR3 is 17 amino acids. Germline V CDR1 and CDR2: LNHDA, SQIVND (reference sequence). The V end was cut by 5 bases, the J end by 4 bases, with 18 bases between. The CDR3, as DNA: TGTGCCAGTAGTCCCCGAAGAGGGTCTATCGGGGCCAACGTCCTGACTTTC. Translating it yields CASSPRRGSIGANVLTF.

The chain has TRBV18 and TRBJ2-7, with 7 bases aligning to TRBD2. Germline V gene lookup returns CDR1 KGHSH and CDR2 LQKENI. The trim removed 2 bases at V and 2 bases at J, leaving 6 bases unmatched. This CDR3 has 15 amino acids. CDR3 DNA sequence: TGTGCCAGCTCACCATTACCTAGCGGCACCTACGAGCAGTACGTC. The encoded protein is CASSPLPSGTYEQYV.

V gene TRBV2 combines with J gene TRBJ1-1; D possibly corresponds to TRBD1 (5 bases). This CDR3 spans 13 amino acids. Trimming took 5 bases from V and 1 from J, leaving 8 bases between them. Germline values: CDR1 SNHLY, CDR2 FYNNEI. This chain's CDR3 is CASSFQGNTEAFF. The CDR3 DNA reads TGTGCCAGCAGTTTCCAGGGGAACACTGAAGCTTTCTTT.

This chain uses TRBV7-8 with TRBJ2-7; a possible D gene is TRBD1 (5 bases). The CDR3 covers 14 residues. Looked up from germline, CDR1 is SGHVS and CDR2 is FQNEAQ. V lost 1 base and J lost 7, with 14 bases in between. For the CDR3, the DNA is TGTGCCAGCAGCTTAGGCGGCAGGGATTTTGAGCAGTACGTC. Its translation: CASSLGGRDFEQYV.

The chain couples TRBV6-5 to TRBJ1-2; 11 bases fit TRBD1. The CDR3 runs 15 residues. Germline V gives CDR1 MNHEY, CDR2 SVGAGI. Trimming cost V 6 bases and J 3 bases; bases outside gene matches: 6. CDR3 nucleotides: TGTGCCAGCAGCCTCGGACAGGGGGCTGACTATGGCTACACCTTC. It is translated as CASSLGQGADYGYTF.

The J gene is TRBJ2-3, the V gene TRBV7-2; D gene ambiguous. Per germline, CDR1 SGHTA and CDR2 FQGNSA. The CDR3 consists of 14 residues. Trimming cost V 3 bases and J 1 base, with 8 bases left between them. The CDR3 is CASSFGFRTDTQYF. The CDR3 DNA is TGTGCCAGCAGCTTCGGGTTTCGCACAGATACGCAGTATTTT.

The chain uses TRBV18 and TRBJ1-2; D call uncertain. CDR1 KGHSH and CDR2 LQKENI come from the germline V gene. Trimming stripped 3 bases from V and 5 bases from J, with 10 bases between. The CDR3 runs 13 residues. CDR3 loop: CASSPSAEYGYTF. The CDR3 DNA reads TGTGCCAGCTCACCCTCAGCGGAATATGGCTACACCTTC.

Details on this clone: The junction departs from the called germline gene at one end, perhaps through a read error. J is TRBJ1-2 and V is TRBV7-9; 8 bases are a match to TRBD1. CDR3 size: 13 residues. Per the germline V gene, CDR1 is SEHNR and CDR2 is FQNEAQ (reference sequence). CDR3 DNA: TGTTCCAGCAGTTTCGGACAGGGCTATGGCTACACCTTC. Translation: CSSSFGQGYGYTF.

V and J are TRBV28 and TRBJ2-6; tentatively, D is TRBD2 (6 bases). The V gene's germline CDR1 is MDHEN and CDR2 SYDVKM. CDR3 length: 16 residues. V dropped 4 bases and J dropped 2 bases, with 12 bases sitting between them. CDR3 bases: TGTGCCAGCAGTTCCAGCGGGTTTACTGGGGCCAACGTCCTGACTTTC. Its protein is CASSSSGFTGANVLTF.

The count of this clone is one. This chain connects TRBV11-3 to TRBJ2-7, with D perhaps matching TRBD1 (6 bases). Trimming shortened V by 2 bases and J by 6 bases, and 8 bases separated the two germline ends. The CDR3 extends over 12 amino acids. CDR1 SGHNT and CDR2 YENEEA come from the germline V gene. CDR3: CASSLRGGEQYF. The CDR3 bases are TGTGCCAGCAGCTTACGAGGGGGCGAGCAGTACTTC. The full variable domain, its missing parts supplied by reference TRBV11-3 and TRBJ2-7, is EAGVVQSPRYKIIEKKQPVAFWCNPISGHNTLYWYLQNLGQGPELLIRYENEEAVDDSQLPKDRFSAERLKGVDSTLKIQPAELGDSAVYLCASSLRGGEQYFGPGTRLTVT.

V usage is TRBV5-4 and J usage is TRBJ2-1, with 9 nucleotides matching TRBD2. Germline trimming cut 0 bases from V and 3 bases from J; bases unmatched to any gene: 7. CDR3 length: 17 amino acids. CDR1 and CDR2 (germline): SGHNT, YYREEE (reference sequence). The CDR3 nucleotides are TGTGCCAGCAGCTTGGGGACTAGCGTGGGGGACTACAATGAGCAGTTCTTC. This translates into CASSLGTSVGDYNEQFF.

The chain recombines TRBV7-2 with TRBJ1-1, with 9 bases that match TRBD1. This CDR3 is 15 amino acids long. Germline values: CDR1 SGHTA, CDR2 FQGNSA. V was clipped by 1 base and J by 5 bases; unmatched bases: 5. The CDR3 spells CASSLVDRGGTEAFF. The CDR3 nucleotides read TGTGCCAGCAGCTTAGTTGACAGGGGGGGAACTGAAGCTTTCTTT.

V and J are TRBV29-1 and TRBJ2-2; D not certain. The V and J ends lost 6 bases and 2 bases respectively, with 16 bases between them. CDR3 size: 15 residues. CDR1 and CDR2 from the germline V gene are SQVTM and ANQGSEA. CDR3 nucleotide sequence: TGCAGCGTCCTGCCCCTCGGTTACAACACCGGGGAGCTGTTTTTT. This gives the protein CSVLPLGYNTGELFF.

This chain's CDR3 is CASSSSGLTDTQYF. The CDR3 DNA sequence: TGCGCCAGCAGTTCTAGCGGACTTACAGATACGCAGTATTTT. The chain couples TRBV10-1 to TRBJ2-3; 7 bases fit TRBD2. Germline V gene data show CDR1 as WNHNN and CDR2 as SYGVQD (reference sequence). J was trimmed by 3 bases and V by 5 bases; bases with no gene match: 5. The CDR3 length is 14 residues.

The chain couples TRBV19 to TRBJ2-3; D possibly corresponds to TRBD2 (5 bases). The germline V gene has CDR1 LNHDA and CDR2 SQIVND (reference sequence). The CDR3 is made up of 13 amino acids. V lost 7 bases and J 2 bases, leaving 10 bases between the germline ends. The CDR3 here is CASISGDTDTQYF. CDR3 coding DNA: TGTGCCAGTATTTCCGGGGACACAGATACGCAGTATTTT.

The gene calls are TRBV28 and TRBJ2-6, with 8 bases lining up with TRBD2. This CDR3 comprises 16 residues. The germline CDR1 and CDR2 sequences are MDHEN and SYDVKM. This CDR3 is CCSSGRDLSGANVLTF. CDR3 nucleotides: TGTTGTTCAAGCGGGAGAGATTTGTCTGGGGCCAACGTCCTGACTTTC. The whole variable domain, filled in from reference TRBV28 and TRBJ2-6, reads DVKVTQSSRYLVKRTGEKVFLECVQDMDHENMFWYRQDPGLGLRLIYFSYDVKMKEKGDIPEGYSVSREKKERFSLILESASTNQTSMYLCCSSGRDLSGANVLTFGAGSRLTVL.

This clone was counted a single time. The rearrangement uses TRBV30 and TRBJ2-2; maybe TRBD2 (7 bases). V shed 4 bases and J shed 5 bases, with 14 bases lying between them. Germline CDR1 and CDR2: GTSNPN and SVGIG (reference sequence). The CDR3 extends over 14 amino acids. Written as DNA, the CDR3 is TGTGCCTGGACCGCGGGGGCTCGGACCGGGGAGCTGTTTTTT. Its protein product is CAWTAGARTGELFF.

The J gene is TRBJ1-6, the V gene TRBV4-3, with a weak D call TRBD1 (6 bases). This CDR3 is 14 amino acids long. V shed 5 bases and J shed 4 bases, with 9 bases lying between them. Per germline, CDR1 LGHNA and CDR2 YSLEER. DNA for the CDR3: TGCGCCAGCAGCGAAGGACAGTATAATTCACCCCTCCACTTT. Amino acid sequence: CASSEGQYNSPLHF.

The chain combines TRBV7-6 with TRBJ2-3, with D perhaps TRBD2 (6 bases). The CDR3 covers 16 residues. V lost 1 base and J 0 bases, leaving 11 bases between the germline ends. Germline values: CDR1 SGHVS, CDR2 FNYEAQ. CDR3 region: CASSLVAAPSTDTQYF. CDR3 nucleotide sequence: TGTGCCAGCAGCTTAGTAGCGGCCCCTAGCACAGATACGCAGTATTTT.